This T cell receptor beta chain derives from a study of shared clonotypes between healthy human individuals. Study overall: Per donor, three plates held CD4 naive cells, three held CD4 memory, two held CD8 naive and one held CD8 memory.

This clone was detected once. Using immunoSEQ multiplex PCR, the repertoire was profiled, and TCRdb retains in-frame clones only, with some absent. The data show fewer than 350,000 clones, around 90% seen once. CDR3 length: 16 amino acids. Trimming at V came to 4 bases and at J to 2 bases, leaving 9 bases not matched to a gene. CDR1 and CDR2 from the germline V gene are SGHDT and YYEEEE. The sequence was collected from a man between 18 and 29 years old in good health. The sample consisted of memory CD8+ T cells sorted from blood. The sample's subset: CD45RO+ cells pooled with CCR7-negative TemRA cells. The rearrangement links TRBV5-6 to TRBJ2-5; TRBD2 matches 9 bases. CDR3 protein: CASSSRLADKQETQYF. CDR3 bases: TGTGCCAGCAGCAGTAGACTAGCGGATAAACAAGAGACCCAGTACTTC.